Reported below is one T cell receptor (beta chain). The germline V gene encodes CDR1 MGHRA and CDR2 YSYEKL. The CDR3 is made up of 17 amino acids. Trimming removed 3 bases at V and 4 bases at J, with 19 bases between. This entry comes from a study of T cells after yellow fever vaccination. Using its own MiXCR run on the 5' RACE reads, TCRdb lists one record per CDR3 protein. The table lists under 500,000 distinct CDR3 sequences, approximately 18% of them singletons. The TCR was taken from a man between 18 and 29 years old who received the YFV17D yellow fever vaccine. The material was PBMCs, obtained before the yellow fever booster vaccination. The chain links TRBV4-1 to TRBJ1-5, with a possible D match to TRBD1 (5 bases). The CDR3 reads CASSHSPKGPGNQPQHF. Written as DNA, the CDR3 is TGCGCCAGCAGCCACTCCCCGAAGGGGCCTGGGAATCAGCCCCAGCATTTT.